This T cell receptor (beta chain) is drawn from a study of T cell repertoires in cytomegalovirus infection. A remark on this clonotype: The antigen is undetermined.

General study results and limits: In two of eight donors, the top clonotype was HLA-C-restricted CMV-specific.

TCRdb used MiXCR to reprocess the reads, holding one entry per CDR3 protein. This repertoire shows hundreds of thousands of distinct CDR3 sequences, about a sixth found once; its top ten account for 12%. The source is a human donor in good health (CMV status not recorded). Some clones in this sample may be carry-over from other donors' samples. Sequenced input: PBMCs.

CDR3 protein: CASSRGTAGYEKLFF. The CDR3 DNA sequence: TGTGCCAGCAGCCGGGGGACAGCCGGGTATGAAAAACTGTTTTTT. The chain links TRBV28 to TRBJ1-4; 7 bases map to TRBD1. The CDR3 is made up of 15 amino acids. After removal of 6 bases from V and 6 bases from J, the junction contained 10 bases not matched to a gene. Germline-derived CDR1 and CDR2 are MDHEN and SYDVKM.